A single sample is the source of the 31 T cell receptor beta chains below, sequenced in a study of tumor and adjacent non-tumor tissue in lung cancer. Three rounds of nested PCR, following a modified ARM-PCR protocol, produced the TCRbeta library. TCRdb ran MiXCR on the multiplex PCR reads and lists one entry per CDR3 protein. In the table there are approximately 90,000 distinct CDR3 sequences, about three fifths of which are singletons. RNA was extracted from bulk tissue without any cell sorting. The sequenced material came from lung tumor tissue. The receptors stem from a man in his 70s with non-small cell lung cancer.

This clonotype showed up just a few times. The V and J genes are TRBV28 and TRBJ2-1; TRBD2 aligns across 11 bases. The J segment lost 7 bases and the V segment lost 7 bases, leaving 9 bases of the junction unmatched. The CDR3 is 15 residues long. CDR1 is MDHEN, CDR2 SYDVKM, per germline. The CDR3 protein is CASKTGTSGKNEQFF. The CDR3 DNA follows: TGTGCCAGCAAGACCGGGACTAGCGGTAAGAATGAGCAGTTCTTC.

Points on this clonotype: Its ends do not fully match the called genes, so a read error is possible. The chain couples TRBV6-2 or TRBV6-3 to TRBJ2-3; 7 bases line up with TRBD1. Germline loops: CDR1 MNHEY, CDR2 SVGEGT. The CDR3 contains 19 residues. The CDR3 loop is CANSYPQARAPKGTDTQYF. The CDR3 DNA sequence: TGTGCCAACAGTTACCCCCAGGCCCGGGCACCGAAAGGGACAGATACCCAGTATTTT.

This clonotype appeared a few times. The gene calls are TRBV28 and TRBJ2-2, with D perhaps TRBD1 or TRBD2 (5 bases each). The CDR3 has 15 residues. Germline V gene data show CDR1 as MDHEN and CDR2 as SYDVKM. The V and J ends lost 6 bases and 1 base respectively, with 12 bases between them. CDR3 amino acids: CASRGTKRNTGELFF. The CDR3 bases are TGTGCCAGCAGAGGGACGAAAAGGAACACCGGGGAGCTGTTTTTT.

Only a few counts were recorded for this clonotype. The chain joins TRBV5-4 to TRBJ2-1; D remains unclear. V was pared by 3 bases and J by 4 bases, with 8 bases between. This CDR3 comprises 13 residues. Germline CDR1 reads SGHNT; CDR2 reads YYREEE (reference sequence). CDR3 sequence reads: CASSSLQYNEQFF. The DNA of the CDR3 is TGTGCCAGCAGCTCGTTACAATACAATGAGCAGTTCTTC.

In the case of this clonotype: An end of the junction differs from the germline gene, which may be a read error. The chain carries TRBV10-3 and TRBJ2-1, with a possible D match to TRBD1 (6 bases). This CDR3 comprises 16 residues. Per the germline V gene, CDR1 is ENHRY and CDR2 is SYGVKD. The CDR3 sequence is CGISSLGQHSYNEQFF. The CDR3, as DNA: TGTGGCATCAGTAGCCTTGGACAGCACTCCTACAATGAGCAGTTCTTC.

The gene calls are TRBV11-2 and TRBJ2-2; the match to TRBD1 covers 7 bases. Germline-derived CDR1 and CDR2 are SGHAT and FQNNGV. CDR3 length: 17 amino acids. After removal of 1 base from V and 11 bases from J, the junction contained 16 bases not matched to a gene. The CDR3 reads CASSLGTQGLRTDELFF. The CDR3, as DNA: TGTGCCAGCAGCTTAGGAACACAGGGGTTGAGGACCGATGAGCTGTTTTTT.

A note on this clonotype: Here the CDR3 omits its conserved ending phenylalanine or tryptophan, so a read error is the likely source. The chain joins TRBV11-2 to TRBJ1-1; 10 nucleotides line up with TRBD1. CDR3 length: 14 residues. J lost 5 bases, V lost 5 bases, and 5 bases had no gene match. Germline loops: CDR1 SGHAT, CDR2 FQNNGV. In nucleotides, the CDR3 is TGTGCCAGCAGCCCAGACAGGGGGCAGACTGAAGCTTTCTAT. Encoded protein: CASSPDRGQTEAFY.

The chain links TRBV11-2 to TRBJ2-3; D is unresolved. With the DNA end fitting TRBJ1-5 better, the J assignment may be wrong. This CDR3 comprises 15 residues. Germline CDR1 is SGHAT and CDR2 is FQNNGV. The chain's CDR3 is CASSAGQVLANTQHF. The CDR3 DNA follows: TGTGCCAGCAGCGCTGGTCAGGTTCTAGCAAATACACAGCATTTT.

This chain connects TRBV7-8 to TRBJ2-1; 8 bases are a match to TRBD2. Germline values: CDR1 SGHVS, CDR2 FQNEAQ. V shed 4 bases, J shed 6 bases, and the junction held 8 bases outside the gene matches. CDR3 length: 15 residues. The CDR3 is CASSSDPSGSNEQFF. The CDR3 coding sequence is TGTGCCAGCAGCTCAGACCCCAGCGGGAGCAATGAGCAGTTCTTC.

In the case of this clonotype: A read error is likely, as this CDR3 ends without the conserved phenylalanine or tryptophan. Because the CDR3's place on the DNA is in doubt, the DNA is left out and the CDR3 is given as listed by TCRdb. The chain uses TRBV11-2 and TRBJ2-1; the table's TRBD2 call for D was not verified on the DNA. Germline V gene lookup returns CDR1 SGHAT and CDR2 FQNNGV. The CDR3 is made up of 16 amino acids, end residues included. The CDR3 loop reads CASSLWKGGTYNEQSS.

The chain links TRBV5-4 to TRBJ1-2; no firm D call. The V end was cut by 8 bases, the J end by 4 bases, with 21 bases between. The CDR3 totals 15 residues. Germline values: CDR1 SGHNT, CDR2 YYREEE (reference sequence). Here the CDR3 DNA reads TGTGCCAGTAGACCAAGACCCCGGGAAACCTATGGCTACACCTTC. Translating it yields CASRPRPRETYGYTF.

This clonotype was seen many times. J is TRBJ2-2 and V is TRBV10-3, with D hard to call. Per the germline V gene, CDR1 is ENHRY and CDR2 is SYGVKD. The V gene lost 5 bases and the J gene lost 0 bases, with 10 bases spanning the gap. This CDR3 contains 15 residues. The CDR3 protein is CAISTSLANTGELFF. CDR3 DNA sequence: TGTGCCATCAGTACCTCTCTAGCGAACACCGGGGAGCTGTTTTTT.

This clonotype was recorded a few times. This sequence joins TRBV5-1 and TRBJ2-7, with D hard to call. This CDR3 is built from 15 residues. Trimming took 4 bases from V and 7 from J, leaving 21 bases between them. Looked up from germline, CDR1 is SGHRS and CDR2 is YFSETQ. CDR3 sequence (DNA): TGCGCCAGCAGCATGGCCGTAGCTTCCCTCGGGGAGCAGTACTTC. Translation gives CASSMAVASLGEQYF.

This clonotype has ten or more counts. The rearrangement links TRBV20-1 to TRBJ2-7, with 13 nucleotides matching TRBD2. The germline gives CDR1 DFQATT, CDR2 SNEGSKA (reference sequence). The CDR3 runs 16 residues. V gave up 4 bases and J gave up 0 bases; unmatched junction bases: 6. The CDR3: CSATLAGGPISYEQYF. The CDR3 DNA follows: TGCAGTGCTACACTAGCGGGAGGGCCAATCTCCTACGAGCAGTACTTC.

The chain combines TRBV6-6 with TRBJ1-5; D unclear. V was pared by 7 bases and J by 4 bases, with 11 bases between. The CDR3 is 13 amino acids. The germline gives CDR1 MNHNY, CDR2 SVGAGI (reference sequence). CDR3 DNA: TGTGCCAGCATTCAGGCGGTTAATCAGCCCCAGCATTTT. The encoded protein is CASIQAVNQPQHF.

Remarks on this clonotype: Germline is not matched at one junction end, which may reflect a read error. The CDR3 here is CASSQALTWANNIQYF. DNA for the CDR3: TGCGCTAGCAGCCAAGCACTGACGTGGGCCAACAACATCCAGTACTTC. This chain joins TRBV4-1 and TRBJ2-4; no clear D. Germline assignment: CDR1 MGHRA and CDR2 YSYEKL. The CDR3 covers 16 residues.

This clonotype was recorded a few times. Given a much more abundant clone one base away, this may be a read error. The rearrangement uses TRBV10-3 and TRBJ2-3; perhaps TRBD1 as D (5 bases). From germline, CDR1 is ENHRY and CDR2 SYGVKD. V was cut by 6 bases and J by 3 bases, with 10 bases left in between. The CDR3 runs to 13 residues. CDR3 amino acids: CAIRPNRTDTQYF. The CDR3, as DNA: TGTGCCATCAGACCGAACAGGACAGATACGCAGTATTTT.

This clonotype was seen repeatedly, ten times or more. The rearrangement uses TRBV6-5 and TRBJ2-1; D perhaps matches TRBD2 (5 bases). Germline V CDR1 and CDR2: MNHEY, SVGAGI. Deletions cut 0 bases from V and 6 bases from J, with 18 bases between. The CDR3 is 17 residues long. CDR3 protein: CASSYSGGPSFRNEQFF. The CDR3 region has the DNA TGTGCCAGCAGTTACTCCGGAGGTCCGAGTTTCCGCAATGAGCAGTTCTTC.

This clonotype was picked up many times. The chain couples TRBV6-5 to TRBJ2-3; 8 bases fit TRBD1. Trimming cost V 7 bases and J 4 bases; bases outside gene matches: 4. The CDR3 has 13 residues. Per the germline V gene, CDR1 is MNHEY and CDR2 is SVGAGI. This CDR3 reads CASIGRGPDTQYF. The CDR3 DNA reads as TGTGCCAGCATCGGCAGGGGGCCAGATACGCAGTATTTT.

The V gene is TRBV10-3, the J gene TRBJ2-4, with a possible D match to TRBD2 (5 bases). The V end was cut by 3 bases, the J end by 11 bases, with 14 bases between. Per the germline V gene, CDR1 is ENHRY and CDR2 is SYGVKD. The CDR3 totals 13 residues. In DNA, the CDR3 is TGTGCCATCAGTGATGAAATGACGGGGTTTCAGTACTTC. This encodes CAISDEMTGFQYF.

About this clonotype itself: A junction boundary mismatches the germline segment, possibly from a read error. The chain has TRBV10-2 and TRBJ1-2, with unresolved D. Germline V gene lookup returns CDR1 WSHSY and CDR2 SAAADI. The CDR3 is 13 residues long. The CDR3 coding sequence is TGCACCAGCAGTGAGAGTTTAAGGGTCGGCTACACCTTC. Its protein is CTSSESLRVGYTF.

This clonotype was found a few times. This likely comes from a read error, as the CDR3 has no conserved phenylalanine or tryptophan at its end. This chain joins TRBV20-1 and TRBJ1-3; D ambiguous. Germline V gene lookup returns CDR1 DFQATT and CDR2 SNEGSKA (reference sequence). The CDR3 is 14 amino acids. The V end was cut by 4 bases, the J end by 0 bases, with 10 bases between. In nucleotides, the CDR3 is TGCAGTGCTACAGATTACTCCTCTGGAAACACCATATATCTT. It is translated as CSATDYSSGNTIYL.

About this clonotype: This may stem from a read error, because a much larger clone lies one nucleotide away. The chain carries TRBV7-9 and TRBJ2-3; D possibly uses TRBD1 or TRBD2 (5 bases each). Germline CDR1 SEHNR, CDR2 FQNEAQ (reference sequence). CDR3 length: 15 residues. CDR3 DNA: TGTGCCAGCAGATCCCAGGGCCCTAGCACAGAAACGCAGTATTTT. This gives the protein CASRSQGPSTETQYF.

The V and J genes are TRBV6-1 and TRBJ2-7; TRBD1 aligns across 9 bases. V was clipped by 0 bases and J by 7 bases; unmatched bases: 7. This CDR3 region has 15 residues. Germline CDR1 MNHNS, CDR2 SASEGT. The CDR3 protein is CASSEAWTGVGEQYF. CDR3 nucleotide sequence: TGTGCCAGCAGTGAAGCATGGACAGGGGTAGGGGAGCAGTACTTC.

The table lists this clonotype with a few counts. This may be a read error, as it is one base from a much larger clone. This chain links TRBV5-6 with TRBJ2-3; no clear D gene. In germline, CDR1 is SGHDT, CDR2 YYEEEE. Trimming removed 4 bases from V and 2 bases from J, with 14 bases in between. The CDR3 runs 15 residues. The DNA of the CDR3 is TGTGCCAGCAGCACGTGGGTCAGTCCCACAGATACGCAGTATTTT. Protein sequence: CASSTWVSPTDTQYF.

Comment on this clonotype: Relative to the germline gene, one junction end is altered; a read error may explain this. The chain couples TRBV11-3 to TRBJ2-2; D is possibly TRBD2 (5 bases). The CDR3 sequence is 15 residues long. From germline, CDR1 is SGHNT and CDR2 YENEEA. The CDR3 sequence: CASSLGSQNTGELLF. For the CDR3, the DNA is TGTGCCAGCAGCTTAGGTAGTCAGAACACCGGGGAACTGTTATTT.

The count of this clonotype is one. The conserved phenylalanine or tryptophan is not found at the CDR3 terminus, so this likely reflects a read error. The chain carries TRBV29-1 and TRBJ2-3; D not resolved. Trimming shortened V by 4 bases and J by 7 bases, and 9 bases separated the two germline ends. Germline-derived CDR1 and CDR2 are SQVTM and ANQGSEA. CDR3 length equals 11 residues. Written as DNA, the CDR3 is TGCAGCGTTGTCCGGGCGAATACGCAGTATTTA. Translating gives CSVVRANTQYL.

There are many counts of this clonotype. The chain is built from TRBV12-3 or TRBV12-4 and TRBJ1-1; TRBD1 matches at 8 bases. The J segment lost 1 base and the V segment lost 7 bases, leaving 8 bases of the junction unmatched. CDR3 size: 15 residues. The CDR3 DNA reads as TGTGCCAGCACCACCATCAGGGGGCAGAACACTGAAGCTTTCTTT. This sequence encodes CASTTIRGQNTEAFF.

V is TRBV11-2 and J is TRBJ2-6, with TRBD1 as a possible D gene (5 bases). Trimming took 9 bases from V and 17 from J, leaving 23 bases between them. The CDR3 contains 13 residues. Germline V gene sequence: CDR1 SGHAT, CDR2 FQNNGV. This CDR3 reads CASRTSGANLLTF. The DNA for the CDR3 is TGTGCCAGTCGGACCTCTGGGGCCAACCTCTTGACTTTC.

This clonotype appeared many times. V and J are TRBV6-5 and TRBJ1-2; tentatively, D is TRBD1 (6 bases). Per the germline V gene, CDR1 is MNHEY and CDR2 is SVGAGI. This CDR3 has 13 amino acids. The germline V and J ends were trimmed by 3 bases and 6 bases, with 11 bases remaining between them. The CDR3 is CASSYRGQNGYTF. The DNA for the CDR3 is TGTGCCAGCAGTTATCGCGGACAGAATGGCTACACCTTC.

This clonotype showed up many times. The gene calls are TRBV28 and TRBJ2-3, with D tentatively TRBD1 or TRBD2 (5 bases each). CDR1 and CDR2 (germline): MDHEN, SYDVKM. This CDR3 contains 14 residues. V was pared by 7 bases and J by 0 bases, with 11 bases between. The CDR3 loop is CASTPGASTDTQYF. Written as DNA, the CDR3 is TGTGCCAGCACTCCCGGGGCTAGCACAGATACGCAGTATTTT.